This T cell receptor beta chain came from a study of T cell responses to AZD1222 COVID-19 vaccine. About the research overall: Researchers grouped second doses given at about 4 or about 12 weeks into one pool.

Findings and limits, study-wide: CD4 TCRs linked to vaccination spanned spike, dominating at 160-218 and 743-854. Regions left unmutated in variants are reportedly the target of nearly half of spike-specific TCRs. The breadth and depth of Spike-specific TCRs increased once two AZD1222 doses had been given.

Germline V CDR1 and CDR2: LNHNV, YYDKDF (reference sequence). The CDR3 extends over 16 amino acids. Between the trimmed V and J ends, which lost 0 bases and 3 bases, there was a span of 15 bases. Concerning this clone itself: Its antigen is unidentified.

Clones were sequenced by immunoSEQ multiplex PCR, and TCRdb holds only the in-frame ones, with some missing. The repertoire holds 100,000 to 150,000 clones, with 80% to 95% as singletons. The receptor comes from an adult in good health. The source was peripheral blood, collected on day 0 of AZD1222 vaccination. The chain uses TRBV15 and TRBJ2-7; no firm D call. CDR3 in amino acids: CATSRDSLGSYYEQYF. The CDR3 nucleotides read TGTGCCACCAGCAGAGATAGTCTGGGCAGTTACTACGAGCAGTACTTC.